Below are 21 T cell receptor beta chains sequenced from a single sample in a study of blood T cell repertoires in COVID-19. Data came from immunoSEQ multiplex PCR; TCRdb stores just in-frame clones and leaves some out. The table has some 350,000 clones, approximately 89% seen once; the top ten hold about 5%. The sample taken for sequencing was PBMCs or T cells enriched from blood (not recorded which). Every receptor here comes from a man aged 30 to 39 who had recovered from COVID-19.

This chain links TRBV14 with TRBJ1-2, with 9 bases aligning to TRBD1. In germline, CDR1 is SGHDN, CDR2 FVKESK. The CDR3 loop spans 15 amino acids. The V segment lost 1 base and the J segment 4 bases; nucleotides outside the gene matches: 4. The CDR3 DNA reads TGTGCCAGCAGCCAAGTACCGGGACAGGGCTATGGCTACACCTTC. Its translation is CASSQVPGQGYGYTF.

This chain uses TRBV7-8 with TRBJ2-5; no clear D. This CDR3 contains 16 residues. Germline loops: CDR1 SGHVS, CDR2 FQNEAQ. V shed 1 base and J shed 5 bases, with 17 bases lying between them. In nucleotides, the CDR3 is TGTGCCAGCAGCTTAGGGCTTGGTCCTAGAACTGAGACCCAGTACTTC. This codes for CASSLGLGPRTETQYF.

The chain couples TRBV9 to TRBJ2-5; no firm D call. The CDR3 contains 16 residues. Germline lookup yields CDR1 SGDLS and CDR2 YYNGEE. Trimming took 0 bases from V and 1 from J, leaving 13 bases between them. CDR3 DNA: TGTGCCAGCAGCGTAGAGCCTGCCCCGCCCCAAGAGACCCAGTACTTC. Its protein product is CASSVEPAPPQETQYF.

This clone was counted a few times. The chain has TRBV28 and TRBJ1-6; 8 bases are a match to TRBD1. Germline CDR1 reads MDHEN; CDR2 reads SYDVKM. The CDR3 is 14 residues long. J was trimmed by 7 bases and V by 3 bases; bases with no gene match: 2. The CDR3 DNA sequence: TGTGCCAGCAGTTTGACAGGGGAAAATTCACCCCTCCACTTT. Amino acids: CASSLTGENSPLHF.

The V and J genes are TRBV7-2 and TRBJ2-7; 7 bases map to TRBD1. From germline, CDR1 is SGHTA and CDR2 FQGNSA. J gave up 4 bases and V 5 bases, and 11 bases lay outside the gene matches. The CDR3 totals 15 residues. Written as DNA, the CDR3 is TGTGCCAGCAGCAAGGTCAGGACAGGAAATTACGAGCAGTACTTC. Its protein product is CASSKVRTGNYEQYF.

This clone appeared a single time. In the same sample, other DNA sequences code for this CDR3. The chain carries TRBV7-2 and TRBJ1-2; no reliable D call. V dropped 5 bases and J dropped 2 bases, with 12 bases sitting between them. CDR3 length equals 14 residues. CDR1 SGHTA and CDR2 FQGNSA come from the germline V gene. The CDR3 sequence is CASSPGGSNYGYTF. CDR3 sequence (DNA): TGTGCCAGCAGCCCCGGAGGCTCGAACTATGGCTACACCTTC.

The rearrangement uses TRBV28 and TRBJ2-1, with D possibly matching TRBD1 (6 bases). Germline values: CDR1 MDHEN, CDR2 SYDVKM. The CDR3 is 13 amino acids. Trimming pared 3 bases from V and 7 bases from J, leaving 10 bases between. CDR3 region: CASSLHGQNEQFF. For the CDR3, the DNA is TGTGCCAGCAGTTTGCACGGACAGAATGAGCAGTTCTTC.

The chain joins TRBV30 to TRBJ1-2, with 7 bases lining up with TRBD1. Trimming took 1 base from V and 0 from J; bases not matched to a gene: 5. The CDR3 contains 15 residues. CDR1 and CDR2 (germline): GTSNPN, SVGIG (reference sequence). CDR3 nucleotide sequence: TGTGCCTGGAGTGGACAGGGCAGAGCTAACTATGGCTACACCTTC. It specifies CAWSGQGRANYGYTF.

This chain uses TRBV28 with TRBJ1-2; TRBD1 matches 8 bases. The CDR3 is made up of 13 amino acids. Unmatched junction bases numbered 5, after V lost 7 bases and J lost 4 bases. The V gene's germline CDR1 is MDHEN and CDR2 SYDVKM. CDR3 sequence: CASTRTGTYGYTF. CDR3 DNA sequence: TGTGCCAGCACTCGGACAGGGACCTATGGCTACACCTTC.

The V call is TRBV27, the J call TRBJ2-3; 7 nucleotides agree with TRBD2. V was pared by 1 base and J by 4 bases, with 8 bases of the junction left unmatched. The V gene's germline CDR1 is MNHEY and CDR2 SMNVEV (reference sequence). This CDR3 has 16 amino acids. CDR3 in DNA: TGTGCCAGCAGTTTATATGGGGGGGAGGGCTCAGATACGCAGTATTTT. This sequence encodes CASSLYGGEGSDTQYF.

CDR3 sequence (DNA): TGTGCCAGCAGTGAAGCCCGGACTTCCTACAATGAGCAGTTCTTC. As protein: CASSEARTSYNEQFF. The V and J genes are TRBV2 and TRBJ2-1; possible D gene TRBD2, 5 bases. Germline lookup yields CDR1 SNHLY and CDR2 FYNNEI. V was pared by 0 bases and J by 1 base, with 7 bases between. The CDR3 contains 15 residues.

The V gene is TRBV5-4, the J gene TRBJ2-3, with 14 bases lining up with TRBD2. Germline V gene lookup returns CDR1 SGHNT and CDR2 YYREEE (reference sequence). The CDR3 loop spans 20 amino acids. V shed 2 bases, J shed 3 bases, and the junction held 14 bases outside the gene matches. CDR3 DNA sequence: TGTGCCAGCAGCTTACCACCCGGGGGGGGGACTAGCGGGGGTACAGATACGCAGTATTTT. Amino acids: CASSLPPGGGTSGGTDTQYF. The full variable domain, in which reference TRBV5-4 and TRBJ2-3 provide the parts outside the CDR3, is ETGVTQSPTHLIKTRGQQVTLRCSSQSGHNTVSWYQQALGQGPQFIFQYYREEENGRGNFPPRFSGLQFPNYSSELNVNALELDDSALYLCASSLPPGGGTSGGTDTQYFGPGTRLTVL.

This clone was counted between two and nine times. The V call is TRBV7-8, the J call TRBJ1-3, with 10 nucleotides matching TRBD1. CDR3 length: 16 amino acids. The germline gives CDR1 SGHVS, CDR2 FQNEAQ. V dropped 7 bases and J dropped 4; count of bases not matched to a gene: 10. The CDR3 DNA reads TGTGCCAGCACCGCCGGGACAGGGGCTCTCGGAAACACCATATATTTT. Protein: CASTAGTGALGNTIYF.

The chain couples TRBV28 to TRBJ2-7, with D possibly matching TRBD1 (6 bases). Germline CDR1 reads MDHEN; CDR2 reads SYDVKM. V was clipped by 4 bases and J by 3 bases, with 10 bases between them. The CDR3 is 13 residues long. CDR3 coding DNA: TGTGCCAGCAGTTCGACAGGAAACTACGAGCAGTACTTC. It encodes CASSSTGNYEQYF.

This sequence joins TRBV11-2 and TRBJ2-5; weak D call: TRBD2 (6 bases). Trimming took off 1 base at V and 2 bases at J, with 14 bases between the two ends. CDR1 SGHAT and CDR2 FQNNGV come from the germline V gene. CDR3 size: 16 residues. Written as DNA, the CDR3 is TGTGCCAGCAGCTTAGGAATGAGGACTAAACAAGAGACCCAGTACTTC. Encoded protein: CASSLGMRTKQETQYF.

The chain couples TRBV10-1 to TRBJ1-2; TRBD1 agrees at 10 bases. Trimming took 1 base from V and 5 from J; bases not matched to a gene: 13. Per the germline V gene, CDR1 is WNHNN and CDR2 is SYGVQD (reference sequence). CDR3 size: 18 residues. The CDR3 is CASSEFHRGTGEGYGYTF. Written as DNA, the CDR3 is TGCGCCAGCAGTGAGTTCCACCGTGGGACAGGGGAGGGGTATGGCTACACCTTC.

J is TRBJ2-3 and V is TRBV2; 7 bases agree with TRBD1. The CDR3 runs 13 residues. V was clipped by 2 bases and J by 7 bases; unmatched bases: 3. Germline V lookup: CDR1 SNHLY, CDR2 FYNNEI. CDR3 DNA: TGTGCCAGCAGTGAAATACAGGGGAATACGCAGTATTTT. The encoded protein is CASSEIQGNTQYF.

The gene calls are TRBV30 and TRBJ2-5; weak D call: TRBD2 (6 bases). V gave up 4 bases and J gave up 2 bases, with 14 bases separating them. Germline values: CDR1 GTSNPN, CDR2 SVGIG (reference sequence). The CDR3 covers 14 residues. The CDR3 spells CAWNSLGLQETQYF. The DNA of the CDR3 is TGTGCCTGGAATTCCCTGGGACTTCAAGAGACCCAGTACTTC.

The V and J genes are TRBV5-1 and TRBJ2-7; maybe TRBD2 (6 bases). Germline V gene sequence: CDR1 SGHRS, CDR2 YFSETQ. There are 14 residues in the CDR3. Trimming removed 4 bases from V and 2 bases from J, with 13 bases in between. DNA of the CDR3: TGCGCCAGCAGCCCAAGCGGGCTGACCTACGAGCAGTACTTC. This gives the protein CASSPSGLTYEQYF.

V gene TRBV5-8 combines with J gene TRBJ1-2; the match to TRBD1 covers 7 bases. The CDR3 runs to 13 residues. Trimming cost V 4 bases and J 6 bases; bases outside gene matches: 6. CDR1 SGHTS and CDR2 YDEGEE come from the germline V gene. The CDR3 DNA reads as TGTGCCAGCAGCCTTGACAGGGATAATGGCTACACCTTC. This sequence encodes CASSLDRDNGYTF. Full variable domain (missing parts from reference TRBV5-8 and TRBJ1-2): EAGVTQSPTHLIKTRGQQATLRCSPISGHTSVYWYQQALGLGLQFLLWYDEGEERNRGNFPPRFSGRQFPNYSSELNVNALELEDSALYLCASSLDRDNGYTFGSGTRLTVV.

This chain links TRBV6-5 with TRBJ1-1, with TRBD1 matching 8 bases. J gave up 1 base and V 6 bases, and 4 bases lay outside the gene matches. The CDR3 totals 14 residues. The V gene's germline CDR1 is MNHEY and CDR2 SVGAGI. CDR3 nucleotides: TGTGCCAGCAGAAACAGGGGGTGGAACACTGAAGCTTTCTTT. Its protein product is CASRNRGWNTEAFF.